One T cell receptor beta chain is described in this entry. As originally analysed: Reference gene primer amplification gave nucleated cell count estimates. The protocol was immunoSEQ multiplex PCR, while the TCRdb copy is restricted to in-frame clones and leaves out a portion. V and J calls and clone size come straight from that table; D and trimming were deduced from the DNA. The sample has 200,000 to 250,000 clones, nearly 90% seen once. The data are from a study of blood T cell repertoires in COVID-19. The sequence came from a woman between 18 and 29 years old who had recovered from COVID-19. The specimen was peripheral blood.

The CDR3 loop is CASSFYQGASEAFF. CDR3 nucleotides: TGTGCCAGCAGCTTTTATCAGGGGGCCTCTGAAGCTTTCTTT. The chain employs TRBV5-6 and TRBJ1-1, with 8 positions matching TRBD1. The germline V gene encodes CDR1 SGHDT and CDR2 YYEEEE. The CDR3 has 14 amino acids. After removal of 2 bases from V and 6 bases from J, the junction contained 6 bases not matched to a gene.